The 6 T cell receptor beta chains in this list originate from one sample, sequenced in a study of cytomegalovirus exposure and HLA in healthy donors. Both 60 Vbeta primers and 13 Jbeta primers went into the PCR. Here immunoSEQ multiplex PCR was the method, and the copy in TCRdb shows in-frame clones only, minus some. The table lists 210,000 or so clones, 60% to 80% of them singletons. The specimen was PBMCs. The source is a man aged 18 to 29 in good health and CMV-seronegative.

The table lists this clone with a few counts. This chain connects TRBV11-2 to TRBJ2-5; 7 bases fit TRBD2. Unmatched junction bases numbered 6, after V lost 3 bases and J lost 5 bases. CDR1 is SGHAT and CDR2 is FQNNGV in the germline V gene. The CDR3 loop spans 14 amino acids. CDR3 amino acids: CASSLRLAVETQYF. The CDR3 coding sequence is TGTGCCAGCAGCTTGAGACTAGCAGTGGAGACCCAGTACTTC.

The chain carries TRBV11-2 and TRBJ2-5; TRBD1 agrees at 11 bases. The germline V gene encodes CDR1 SGHAT and CDR2 FQNNGV. This CDR3 has 17 residues. With V trimmed by 3 bases and J by 5 bases, 11 bases remained unmatched. The CDR3 DNA follows: TGTGCCAGCAGCTTCGGACAGGGGGCGTCTATATTCGAGACCCAGTACTTC. Translation gives CASSFGQGASIFETQYF.

With respect to this clone: The sample contains more than one DNA sequence encoding this CDR3. The chain carries TRBV29-1 and TRBJ1-1, with D perhaps matching TRBD1 (6 bases). The V gene's germline CDR1 is SQVTM and CDR2 ANQGSEA. The length of the CDR3 is 13 residues. Trimming took off 4 bases at V and 8 bases at J, with 17 bases between the two ends. The CDR3 is CSVVGGRWTEAFF. The CDR3 DNA reads TGCAGCGTTGTCGGGGGGCGGTGGACCGAAGCTTTCTTT.

The table lists this clone with a few counts. This chain joins TRBV30 and TRBJ2-2, with 9 bases identical to TRBD1. Looked up from germline, CDR1 is GTSNPN and CDR2 is SVGIG (reference sequence). V was clipped by 0 bases and J by 4 bases; unmatched bases: 6. CDR3 size: 16 residues. The CDR3 sequence is CAWSVLAGQGTGELFF. CDR3 nucleotides: TGTGCCTGGAGTGTACTCGCGGGACAGGGCACCGGGGAGCTGTTTTTT. The complete variable domain, with remaining parts taken from reference TRBV30 and TRBJ2-2, reads SQTIHQWPATLVQPVGSPLSLECTVEGTSNPNLYWYRQAAGRGLQLLFYSVGIGQISSEVPQNLSASRPQDRQFILSSKKLLLSDSGFYLCAWSVLAGQGTGELFFGEGSRLTVL.

This chain links TRBV5-6 with TRBJ1-6; TRBD1 might be the D (5 bases). Germline V gene sequence: CDR1 SGHDT, CDR2 YYEEEE. The V end was cut by 2 bases, the J end by 8 bases, with 17 bases between. The CDR3 has 16 amino acids. CDR3 DNA sequence: TGTGCCAGCAGCTTTTTCGTGGGGCGGAGCGATTCACCCCTCCACTTT. Residues: CASSFFVGRSDSPLHF.

V and J are TRBV10-3 and TRBJ2-3; D gene uncertain. This CDR3 has 15 residues. V was cut by 0 bases and J by 3 bases, with 10 bases left in between. CDR1 is ENHRY and CDR2 is SYGVKD in the germline V gene. This CDR3 is CAISESRGVTDTQYF. The CDR3 DNA reads as TGTGCCATCAGTGAGTCGAGAGGAGTGACAGATACGCAGTATTTT.